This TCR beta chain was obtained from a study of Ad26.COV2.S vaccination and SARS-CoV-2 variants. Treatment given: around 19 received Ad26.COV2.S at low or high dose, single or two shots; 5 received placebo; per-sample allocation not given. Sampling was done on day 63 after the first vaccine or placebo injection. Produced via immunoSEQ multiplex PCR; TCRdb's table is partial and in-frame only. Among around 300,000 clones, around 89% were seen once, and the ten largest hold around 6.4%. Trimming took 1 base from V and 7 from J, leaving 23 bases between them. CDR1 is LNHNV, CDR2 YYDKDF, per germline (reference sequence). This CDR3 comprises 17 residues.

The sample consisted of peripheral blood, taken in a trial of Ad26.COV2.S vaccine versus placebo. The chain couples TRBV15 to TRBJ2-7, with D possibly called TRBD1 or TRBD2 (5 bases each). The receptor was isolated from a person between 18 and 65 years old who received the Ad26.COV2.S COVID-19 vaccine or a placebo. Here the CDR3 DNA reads TGTGCCACCAGCAGAGGGGGTGGCACTAGAAGGGGCGAGGAGCAGTACTTC. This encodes CATSRGGGTRRGEEQYF.